This T cell receptor beta chain was sequenced for a study of blood T cell repertoires in COVID-19. Study-wide background: Researchers got acute and convalescent COVID-19 samples from the United States, Italy and Spain. In each case, the material was cDNA or gDNA derived from T cells, B-cell-depleted T cells, or PBMCs.

Germline lookup yields CDR1 SGHTA and CDR2 FQGTGA. The length of the CDR3 is 12 residues. V was shortened by 11 bases and J by 5 bases, with 15 bases between the two germline ends. In the study's own analysis: Scientists estimated how many nucleated cells there were by amplifying reference gene primers. The table came from immunoSEQ multiplex PCR; TCRdb's copy has only in-frame clones and leaves some out. The DNA gave D and trimming, while V, J and clone size come from that table. The sample lists about 230,000 clones; about 83% were seen once. The genes are TRBV7-3 and TRBJ1-1; D uncertain. What was sequenced was peripheral blood. This TCR was recovered from a woman in her forties or fifties with acute or convalescent COVID-19. The CDR3: CARNVGRTEAFF. The CDR3 DNA reads TGTGCCCGAAACGTAGGGAGGACTGAAGCTTTCTTT.